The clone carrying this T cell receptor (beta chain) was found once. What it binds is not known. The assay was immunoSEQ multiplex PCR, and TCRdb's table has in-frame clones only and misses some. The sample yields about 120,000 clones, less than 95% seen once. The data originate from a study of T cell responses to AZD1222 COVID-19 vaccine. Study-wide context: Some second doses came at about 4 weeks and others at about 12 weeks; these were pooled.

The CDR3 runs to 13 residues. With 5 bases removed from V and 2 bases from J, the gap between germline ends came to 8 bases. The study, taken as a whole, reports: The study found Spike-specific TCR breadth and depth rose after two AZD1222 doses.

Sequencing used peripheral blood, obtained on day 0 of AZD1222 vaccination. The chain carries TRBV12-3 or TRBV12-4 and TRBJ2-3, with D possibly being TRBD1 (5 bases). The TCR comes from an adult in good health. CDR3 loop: CASSRQPTDTQYF. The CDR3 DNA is TGTGCCAGCAGTCGACAGCCCACAGATACGCAGTATTTT.